The T cell receptor (beta chain) described here comes from a study of beta chain features in type 1 diabetes (dated by TCRdb to the late 2010s). About the study as a whole: No differences in mean age, gender distribution, total cell number or subset yield were found between patients and healthy donors. A total of roughly 100 million sorted cells were examined across all samples, and the number of cells per subset was strongly correlated with RNA yield. In the study, TCRB repertoires of sorted circulating CD4+ T cell subsets from recently diagnosed type 1 diabetes patients were compared with those of matched healthy donors. Whereas all 30 or so donors provided naive and central memory subsets, regulatory and stem cell-like memory subsets were isolated from just 8 patients and roughly 8 healthy donors. Results the study describes overall, beyond this receptor: At VDJ recombination sites, type 1 diabetes patients had fewer insertions and more deleted nucleotides, which implies abnormalities in thymic rearrangement. Because the HLA sub-analyses included only small numbers of individuals, any influence of HLA type on TCRB rearrangement was left unresolved. Because cDNA rather than genomic DNA was sequenced, highly expressing activated cells could have been over-represented, although no difference in activation and CD3 levels was found between groups. PCR may preferentially amplify shorter templates, but because patient and control samples were amplified and corrected together, any resulting skew would affect both groups equally. In all four CD4+ subsets, TCRB CDR3 length was moderately but significantly shorter in type 1 diabetes patients. Naive, central memory and regulatory TCRB repertoires appeared more similar among patients than among healthy donors.

This clone occurred a few times. No cognate antigen has been identified for it. No base-level quality is on record; no much larger clone is a single base apart. There are 12 amino acids in the CDR3, from cysteine to phenylalanine inclusive. Left in the record is the CDR3 DNA by itself, 36 bases read in frame from the first base. V was cut back by 0 bases and J by 8 bases, leaving a gap of 10 bases between them. From the germline V gene (reference sequence), CDR1 is GTSNPN and CDR2 is SVGIG. All of the isolated RNA was reverse transcribed with the High Capacity cDNA Reverse Transcription Kit, so expressed TCRB transcripts were sequenced. Naive, central memory and regulatory T cell samples underwent deep immunoSEQ sequencing, averaging around 4 million total reads per sample. Sorted cells were lysed in RLT buffer and RNA was extracted with DNase-treated RNeasy Micro or Mini kits, depending on cell number. To prevent cross-contamination, every cell subset was processed on its own, while patient and healthy donor samples were processed together. TCRB sequences were amplified from cDNA with the immunoSEQ multiplex PCR, producing 87-bp fragments spanning the CDR3 region. The amplicons were sequenced using the Illumina HiSeq platform. In the paper's pipeline: Synthetic template baselines were used to correct PCR bias computationally, reads within Hamming distance 2 were collapsed, and singletons that could not be merged were discarded. Reads were aligned against IMGT to assign V, D and J genes, CDR3 length and insertions or deletions at six rearrangement sites. Within each subset, clonotype counts were normalized to sorted cell number, after which true diversity and Gini coefficients were computed with the tcR R package. The overlap coefficient, calculated on TCRB nucleotide sequences, was used to measure repertoire sharing. Sourced from immuneACCESS, this table was stored by TCRdb with only in-frame sequences that have V and J called. A share of the clones is absent; for the studies checked, an unresolved V gene accounts for under half, and the remainder has no known explanation. The V and J calls and clone size come from that table; D and trimming were worked out from the DNA. Present in this sample are 200,000 to 300,000 clones, 27% of which were seen just once. Together, the top ten hold more than 3% of the sample.

From each donor, a single peripheral blood sample of roughly 0.11 L on average was drawn into heparinised tubes. Using a panel that included CD45RO, CCR7, CD25, CD127, CD95 and CD27, naive, central memory, regulatory and stem cell-like memory CD4+ T cells were sorted on a BD FACSAria II. Every sorted population had a purity above 95%. Right away, PBMCs were isolated by Lymphoprep density gradient centrifugation and were stained directly, with no culture step. Samples were stained and sorted in pairs, with one healthy donor and one patient per experiment, so that batch effects were minimized. This TCR derives from a man aged 30-40 years in good health. This receptor chain uses TRBV30 and TRBJ1-2, with the identity of the D gene unclear. The sequenced sample consisted of central memory CD4+ T cells from blood. DNA sequence: TGTGCCTGGAGTGTAGACTGGGGAGGCTACACCTTC. Translated, this gives CAWSVDWGGYTF.